This T cell receptor (beta chain) was recorded in a study of T cell clonotyping in hematopoietic cell transplantation. Germline V gives CDR1 SGHRS, CDR2 YFSETQ. The CDR3 length is 16 residues. The V end lost 0 bases, the J end lost 3 bases, and 13 bases lay between the germline ends. Time point denoted: recipient sample about 28 days before transplant, after cytoreduction. Here immunoSEQ multiplex PCR was the method, and the copy in TCRdb shows in-frame clones only, minus some. The sample has more than 40,000 clones, 85% seen once. The chain links TRBV5-1 to TRBJ1-3, with D unresolved. The TCR comes from a man aged 55 to 69 with acute myeloid leukemia. Some clones in this sample may be carry-over from other donors' samples. The sample was peripheral blood mononuclear cells, taken before stem cell transplant. CDR3 DNA sequence: TGCGCCAGCAGCTTGGAGTTCGGTTCGGGTGGAAACACCATATATTTT. Its translation is CASSLEFGSGGNTIYF.